Listed below are T cell receptor beta chains from one sample, sequenced in a study of lymphopenia after photon versus proton radiotherapy. The protocol was immunoSEQ multiplex PCR, while the TCRdb copy is restricted to in-frame clones and leaves out a portion. The sample lists tens of thousands of clones; approximately 84% were seen once. The sample here was peripheral blood, taken from a patient treated with proton-based radiotherapy. The origin of the receptors is a man in his 60s with pancreatic cancer. Both conserved end residues are part of each CDR3. Each record gives: D gene, clone size, V gene, J gene, CDR3 DNA, CDR3 protein. A D gene is named only where the DNA matches it firmly. Size values are once, few and many counts, or a class for expanded clones, and some rows have none.

D: TRBD2
size: -
V: TRBV7-3
J: TRBJ2-7
DNA: TGTGCCAGCAGCCCCCCGGGACTAGCGGGAATAAGCGAGCAGTACTTC
CDR3: CASSPPGLAGISEQYF

D: -
size: -
V: TRBV7-8
J: TRBJ2-1
DNA: TGTGCCAGCAGCTTAAACCCCAAAGGTGAGCAGTTCTTC
CDR3: CASSLNPKGEQFF

D: TRBD1
size: -
V: TRBV10-2
J: TRBJ2-7
DNA: TGCGCCAGCAGTCCGGGACAGGGCTCCTACGAGCAGTACTTC
CDR3: CASSPGQGSYEQYF

D: -
size: -
V: TRBV19
J: TRBJ1-2
DNA: TGTGCCAGTAGCCCTGGGGGTTTCATTGTTTCTGGCTACACCTTC
CDR3: CASSPGGFIVSGYTF

D: -
size: -
V: TRBV21-1
J: TRBJ2-4
DNA: -
CDR3: CASSKGRGVGRGAKNIQYF

D: -
size: -
V: TRBV7-2
J: TRBJ2-7
DNA: TGTGCCAGCAGCCTCTCCTACGAGCAGTACTTC
CDR3: CASSLSYEQYF

D: TRBD2
size: -
V: TRBV6-6
J: TRBJ2-1
DNA: TGTGCCAGCAGCGTAACGGGGGGGAAGCTCAACAATGAGCAGTTCTTC
CDR3: CASSVTGGKLNNEQFF

D: -
size: few
V: TRBV7-8
J: TRBJ1-1
DNA: TGTGCCAGCAGCTTAATTGAGGCAGGGCACGCCGAAGCTTTCTTT
CDR3: CASSLIEAGHAEAFF

D: TRBD2
size: -
V: TRBV5-1
J: TRBJ2-1
DNA: TGCGCCAGCAGCGTGACTAGCGGGAACTCCTACAATGAGCAGTTCTTC
CDR3: CASSVTSGNSYNEQFF

D: -
size: once
V: TRBV20-1
J: TRBJ2-7
DNA: TGCAGTGTGGGGGACGAGCAGTACTTC
CDR3: CSVGDEQYF

D: -
size: -
V: TRBV4-1
J: TRBJ2-5
DNA: TGCGCCAGCAGCCAAGCAGGGGCGTGGGAGACCCAGTACTTC
CDR3: CASSQAGAWETQYF

D: TRBD1
size: -
V: TRBV2
J: TRBJ2-3
DNA: TGTGCCAGCAACCGGGACAGGGTGTCGGATACGCAGTATTTT
CDR3: CASNRDRVSDTQYF

D: -
size: few
V: TRBV13
J: TRBJ1-4
DNA: TGTGCCAGCAGCCTCCAGGGTGGGGGGGAAAAACTGTTTTTT
CDR3: CASSLQGGGEKLFF

D: -
size: -
V: TRBV29-1
J: TRBJ2-4
DNA: TGCAGCGTTGAAGATGGATTAGGAAACATTCAGTACTTC
CDR3: CSVEDGLGNIQYF

D: TRBD2
size: -
V: TRBV7-2
J: TRBJ2-1
DNA: TGTGCCAGCAGCCTACTTACGGGAGGAGGGGAGCAGTTCTTC
CDR3: CASSLLTGGGEQFF

D: TRBD1
size: -
V: TRBV28
J: TRBJ2-7
DNA: TGTGCCAGCAGGCGGGCGGGACAGGGTGGGCACGAGCAGTACTTC
CDR3: CASRRAGQGGHEQYF

D: -
size: -
V: TRBV19
J: TRBJ2-7
DNA: TGTGCCAGCCAACAAGGGCGGGACGCTTCCTACGAGCAGTACTTC
CDR3: CASQQGRDASYEQYF

D: -
size: -
V: TRBV6-6
J: TRBJ2-7
DNA: TGTGCCAGCAGTTACCCGGACTTATACGAGCAGTACTTC
CDR3: CASSYPDLYEQYF

D: -
size: -
V: TRBV18
J: TRBJ1-2
DNA: TGTGCCAGCTCACCAGAGAGGGAGTTGGGCGGCTACACCTTC
CDR3: CASSPERELGGYTF

D: TRBD2
size: -
V: TRBV6-5
J: TRBJ2-7
DNA: TGTGCCAGCAGGCTAGCGGGGAGCTCCTACGAGCAGTACTTC
CDR3: CASRLAGSSYEQYF

D: TRBD1
size: once
V: TRBV18
J: TRBJ1-6
DNA: TGTGCCAGCTCACGGGACAGGGAAGGTTCACCCCTCCACTTT
CDR3: CASSRDREGSPLHF

D: TRBD1
size: -
V: TRBV2
J: TRBJ2-5
DNA: TGTGCCAGCAGTCAAAACAGGGGTCAAGAGACCCAGTACTTC
CDR3: CASSQNRGQETQYF

D: -
size: few
V: TRBV29-1
J: TRBJ1-3
DNA: TGCAGCGCCCTGACCGGAAACACCATATATTTT
CDR3: CSALTGNTIYF

D: TRBD1
size: once
V: TRBV6-1
J: TRBJ2-1
DNA: TGTGCCAGCAACATACAGGGGTACGTCAATGAGCAGTTCTTC
CDR3: CASNIQGYVNEQFF

D: TRBD2
size: -
V: TRBV9
J: TRBJ2-1
DNA: TGTGCCAGCAGCGTATCCACCCCCCGGGACTACCTTTGGGATGAGCAGTTCTTC
CDR3: CASSVSTPRDYLWDEQFF

D: TRBD2
size: -
V: TRBV10-2
J: TRBJ2-5
DNA: TGCGCCAGCAGTGAGGGACTAGCGGGAGGGCAAGAGACCCAGTACTTC
CDR3: CASSEGLAGGQETQYF

D: TRBD2
size: -
V: TRBV9
J: TRBJ2-1
DNA: TGTGCCAGCAGCGTAGGGTTAGCGGGAGATGTTTTGAATGAGCAGTTCTTC
CDR3: CASSVGLAGDVLNEQFF

D: -
size: -
V: TRBV30
J: TRBJ1-3
DNA: TGTGCCTGTGCTCCGGGACTGGGTTTCGGACCGAGCTCTGGAAACACCATATATTTT
CDR3: CACAPGLGFGPSSGNTIYF

D: -
size: -
V: TRBV7-9
J: TRBJ1-4
DNA: TGTGCCAGCAGCTTCTGGGAGGGTGAAAAACTGTTTTTT
CDR3: CASSFWEGEKLFF

D: -
size: -
V: TRBV5-1
J: TRBJ2-3
DNA: TGCGCCAGCAGCTTGGCCATCCTGGACGGGGCAGATACGCAGTATTTT
CDR3: CASSLAILDGADTQYF

D: -
size: -
V: TRBV7-8
J: TRBJ2-7
DNA: TGTGCCAGCACCCAGGGCGGGGCAGACTACGAGCAGTACTTC
CDR3: CASTQGGADYEQYF

D: -
size: -
V: TRBV2
J: TRBJ2-5
DNA: TGTGCCAGCAATCCCAGCCTTGCCCAAGAGACCCAGTACTTC
CDR3: CASNPSLAQETQYF

D: -
size: few
V: TRBV28
J: TRBJ1-3
DNA: TGTGCCAGCAGCGGACGCCGACAGCCGTTTGCCATATATTTT
CDR3: CASSGRRQPFAIYF

D: -
size: -
V: TRBV4-3
J: TRBJ2-2
DNA: TGCGCCAGCAGCCAAGATAGGTCAACAGAAAGGAACACCGGGGAGCTGTTTTTT
CDR3: CASSQDRSTERNTGELFF

D: -
size: once
V: TRBV29-1
J: TRBJ1-1
DNA: TGCAGCGTTGTCTTCGACAGGTTAAGGCCTGAAGCTTTCTTT
CDR3: CSVVFDRLRPEAFF

D: -
size: -
V: TRBV19
J: TRBJ1-2
DNA: TGTGCCAGTAAACCTAACCCACCCGCCTATGGCTACACCTTC
CDR3: CASKPNPPAYGYTF

D: -
size: -
V: TRBV5-1
J: TRBJ2-3
DNA: TGCGCCAGCAGCTTGGAGGTGAGCACAGATACGCAGTATTTT
CDR3: CASSLEVSTDTQYF

D: -
size: -
V: TRBV18
J: TRBJ1-4
DNA: TGTGCCAGCTCACCCTCCATGATGGATAATGAAAAACTGTTTTTT
CDR3: CASSPSMMDNEKLFF

D: TRBD1
size: -
V: TRBV18
J: TRBJ2-7
DNA: TGTGCCAGCTCACGCTCGGGACAGAGGAGCTACGAGCAGTACTTC
CDR3: CASSRSGQRSYEQYF

D: TRBD1
size: -
V: TRBV28
J: TRBJ2-1
DNA: TGTGCCAGCAGTTTATACAGGGGTGACTACAATGAGCAGTTCTTC
CDR3: CASSLYRGDYNEQFF

D: TRBD2
size: -
V: TRBV5-1
J: TRBJ2-1
DNA: TGCGCCAGCAGCTTGGAACCAAGCGGGAGGGCCTCAGATGAGCAGTTCTTC
CDR3: CASSLEPSGRASDEQFF

D: TRBD1
size: -
V: TRBV30
J: TRBJ1-2
DNA: TGTGCCTGGAGACCCAGGGGGCGTAATTACTATGGCTACACCTTC
CDR3: CAWRPRGRNYYGYTF

D: -
size: -
V: TRBV4-1
J: TRBJ2-4
DNA: TGCGCCAGCAGCCATTTGGGACATCCTACCTCTGTGGGCAAAAACATTCAGTACTTC
CDR3: CASSHLGHPTSVGKNIQYF

D: -
size: -
V: TRBV11-1
J: TRBJ2-1
DNA: TGTGCCAGCAGCACACTTGAGTCCGATATTAATGAGCAGTTCTTC
CDR3: CASSTLESDINEQFF

D: -
size: once
V: TRBV9
J: TRBJ2-1
DNA: TGTGCCAGCAGCGCCCATCTGGGTTACAATGAGCAGTTCTTC
CDR3: CASSAHLGYNEQFF

D: -
size: -
V: TRBV18
J: TRBJ2-6
DNA: TGTGCCAGCTCACCACAACCGGCGGGGGCCAACGTCCTGACTTTC
CDR3: CASSPQPAGANVLTF

D: -
size: -
V: TRBV6-5
J: TRBJ1-2
DNA: TGTGCCAGCAGTAAAGGGGTGGGGGGCTACACCTTC
CDR3: CASSKGVGGYTF

D: TRBD2
size: once
V: TRBV30
J: TRBJ2-7
DNA: TGTGCCTGGAGTGTTAGCGGGAGCCTACCGGAGCAGTACTTC
CDR3: CAWSVSGSLPEQYF

D: TRBD2
size: -
V: TRBV27
J: TRBJ2-5
DNA: TGTGCCAGCAGTCAAACACCGGGACTAGCGGGAGTAGAGACCCAGTACTTC
CDR3: CASSQTPGLAGVETQYF